Shown below are 21 T cell receptor beta chains from a single sample sequenced in a study of cytomegalovirus exposure and HLA in healthy donors. The PCR contained 60 Vbeta and 13 Jbeta primers. Here immunoSEQ multiplex PCR was the method, and the copy in TCRdb shows in-frame clones only, minus some. The repertoire includes approximately 100,000 clones, around 62% of them detected once, and 3% to 4.5% sits in the top ten. The sequenced material came from PBMCs. These receptors all stem from a man younger than 45 in good health and CMV-seropositive.

In DNA form, the CDR3 reads TGTGCCAGCAGCTCGACAACCATGAACACTGAAGCTTTCTTT. This codes for CASSSTTMNTEAFF. The J gene is TRBJ1-1, the V gene TRBV7-9; D remains ambiguous. Germline-derived CDR1 and CDR2 are SEHNR and FQNEAQ (reference sequence). The V and J ends lost 4 bases and 0 bases respectively, with 9 bases between them. This CDR3 is built from 14 residues.

The chain combines TRBV10-3 with TRBJ1-1; D remains ambiguous. The ends were cut back, 3 bases at V and 1 base at J, with 6 bases in the middle. The CDR3 extends over 13 amino acids. Germline CDR1 reads ENHRY; CDR2 reads SYGVKD. CDR3 in amino acids: CAISDMANTEAFF. In DNA, the CDR3 is TGTGCCATCAGTGATATGGCGAACACTGAAGCTTTCTTT.

The rearrangement joins TRBV20-1 to TRBJ1-2; TRBD1 is a possible D gene (6 bases). The CDR3 totals 11 residues. V was cut by 6 bases and J by 7 bases, with 12 bases left in between. CDR1 and CDR2 from the germline V gene are DFQATT and SNEGSKA (reference sequence). The DNA for the CDR3 is TGCAGTGCGAGGGTACAGGGTGGCTACACCTTC. This sequence encodes CSARVQGGYTF.

CDR3 region: CASSATLGSSSYEQYF. CDR3 DNA: TGTGCCAGCAGCGCCACCCTCGGTTCTAGCTCCTACGAGCAGTACTTC. This chain uses TRBV7-9 with TRBJ2-7; D remains ambiguous. The CDR3 extends over 16 amino acids. CDR1 is SEHNR and CDR2 is FQNEAQ in the germline V gene (reference sequence). V was cut by 5 bases and J by 0 bases, with 17 bases left in between. The full variable domain, in which reference TRBV7-9 and TRBJ2-7 provide the parts outside the CDR3, is DTGVSQNPRHKITKRGQNVTFRCDPISEHNRLYWYRQTLGQGPEFLTYFQNEAQLEKSRLLSDRFSAERPKGSFSTLEIQRTEQGDSAMYLCASSATLGSSSYEQYFGPGTRLTVT.

The chain links TRBV4-1 to TRBJ2-1, with 9 bases identical to TRBD2. This CDR3 contains 15 residues. With 0 bases clipped from V and 7 bases from J, the junction kept 4 bases outside the gene matches. Germline CDR1 and CDR2: MGHRA and YSYEKL. CDR3 in amino acids: CASSQEERGANEQFF. In DNA, the CDR3 is TGCGCCAGCAGCCAAGAAGAGCGGGGGGCTAATGAGCAGTTCTTC.

The chain is built from TRBV14 and TRBJ2-7, with D possibly matching TRBD2 (6 bases). The CDR3 totals 16 residues. From germline, CDR1 is SGHDN and CDR2 FVKESK. V was pared by 0 bases and J by 0 bases, with 12 bases between. DNA of the CDR3: TGTGCCAGCAGCCAAGATCGGGCGGGGATCTCCTACGAGCAGTACTTC. Protein product: CASSQDRAGISYEQYF.

The count of this clone is one. The chain is built from TRBV4-2 and TRBJ2-5; TRBD2 aligns across 11 bases. CDR3 length equals 17 residues. CDR1 is LGHNA, CDR2 YNFKEQ, per germline. J lost 4 bases, V lost 0 bases, and 7 bases had no gene match. CDR3: CASSQDLAGGPLETQYF. CDR3 bases: TGTGCCAGCAGCCAAGATTTAGCGGGGGGGCCTCTAGAGACCCAGTACTTC.

CDR3 region: CASSNSGGALETQYF. Written as DNA, the CDR3 is TGTGCCAGCAGCAATAGCGGGGGGGCCCTAGAGACCCAGTACTTC. The genes are TRBV7-6 and TRBJ2-5; 11 bases are shared with TRBD2. The CDR3 runs 15 residues. CDR1 and CDR2 from the germline V gene are SGHVS and FNYEAQ. The V segment lost 5 bases and the J segment 4 bases; nucleotides outside the gene matches: 6.

This clone was observed a few times. The J gene is TRBJ1-1, the V gene TRBV27, with 8 bases identical to TRBD1. Losses at the gene ends were 5 bases for V and 1 base for J; bases not matched to a gene: 3. CDR1 and CDR2 from the germline V gene are MNHEY and SMNVEV (reference sequence). This CDR3 is built from 14 residues. The CDR3 loop is CASSIDRGNTEAFF. The CDR3 DNA sequence: TGTGCCAGCAGTATAGACAGGGGGAACACTGAAGCTTTCTTT.

This clone occurred a few times. The chain uses TRBV30 and TRBJ1-1, with TRBD1 matching over 10 bases. The V gene end was trimmed by 2 bases and the J gene end by 6 bases; junction bases not matched to a gene: 3. The CDR3 covers 13 residues. The germline V gene has CDR1 GTSNPN and CDR2 SVGIG (reference sequence). CDR3 nucleotides: TGTGCCTGGAGTCGGGACAGGGGCGCTGAAGCTTTCTTT. Amino acid sequence: CAWSRDRGAEAFF. The variable domain in full, completed from reference TRBV30 and TRBJ1-1, reads SQTIHQWPATLVQPVGSPLSLECTVEGTSNPNLYWYRQAAGRGLQLLFYSVGIGQISSEVPQNLSASRPQDRQFILSSKKLLLSDSGFYLCAWSRDRGAEAFFGQGTRLTVV.

This chain links TRBV10-3 with TRBJ1-1; 9 nucleotides agree with TRBD1. Germline lookup yields CDR1 ENHRY and CDR2 SYGVKD. The CDR3 is 13 residues long. V gave up 3 bases and J gave up 9 bases; unmatched junction bases: 5. Here the CDR3 DNA reads TGTGCCATCAGTGAACTGGGACAGGGAAAAGCTTTCTTT. Translated, it gives CAISELGQGKAFF.

The gene calls are TRBV19 and TRBJ1-5; the D is unclear. The CDR3 length is 14 residues. V lost 7 bases, J lost 10 bases, and 20 bases lay in between. CDR1 LNHDA and CDR2 SQIVND come from the germline V gene (reference sequence). For the CDR3, the DNA is TGTGCCAGTAACTCAGGTCCCAGTGGTGGCCCCCAGCATTTT. It yields the protein CASNSGPSGGPQHF.

V and J are TRBV6-1 and TRBJ1-1; D is perhaps TRBD1 (5 bases). This CDR3 is 15 amino acids long. Per the germline V gene, CDR1 is MNHNS and CDR2 is SASEGT. Trimming took 3 bases from V and 4 from J, leaving 15 bases between them. CDR3 coding DNA: TGTGCCAGCAGTGATATAGGGGCCGACAGCACTGAAGCTTTCTTT. Amino acids: CASSDIGADSTEAFF.

This clone was observed a single time. The chain links TRBV19 to TRBJ2-3; 12 nucleotides line up with TRBD1. Germline loops: CDR1 LNHDA, CDR2 SQIVND (reference sequence). The CDR3 loop spans 19 amino acids. Trimming removed 10 bases from V and 2 bases from J; junction bases left unmatched: 19. The CDR3, as DNA: TGTGCCACAAAAAATCAGGGACAGGGGGCGCATTGGGCCACAGATACGCAGTATTTT. Protein product: CATKNQGQGAHWATDTQYF.

CDR3 DNA sequence: TGTGCCAGTAGTATCTTGGACAGGGGGAATCAGCCCCAGCATTTT. This gives the protein CASSILDRGNQPQHF. This sequence joins TRBV19 and TRBJ1-5; 10 bases are a match to TRBD1. The CDR3 contains 15 residues. The germline gives CDR1 LNHDA, CDR2 SQIVND (reference sequence). With 3 bases clipped from V and 4 bases from J, the junction kept 3 bases outside the gene matches.

V usage is TRBV9 and J usage is TRBJ2-1, with 10 bases matching TRBD2. V lost 0 bases to trimming and J lost 7 bases; unmatched junction nucleotides: 4. The CDR3 is 15 residues long. Germline V gene data show CDR1 as SGDLS and CDR2 as YYNGEE. The CDR3 nucleotides read TGTGCCAGCAGCGTAGAGGGACTAGCGCTTAATGAGCAGTTCTTC. It encodes CASSVEGLALNEQFF. The whole variable domain, remainder taken from reference TRBV9 and TRBJ2-1, is DSGVTQTPKHLITATGQRVTLRCSPRSGDLSVYWYQQSLDQGLQFLIQYYNGEERAKGNILERFSAQQFPDLHSELNLSSLELGDSALYFCASSVEGLALNEQFFGPGTRLTVL.

The V and J genes are TRBV2 and TRBJ1-5; D not certain. The germline V and J ends were trimmed by 1 base and 4 bases, with 11 bases remaining between them. This CDR3 has 15 residues. In germline, CDR1 is SNHLY, CDR2 FYNNEI. The CDR3 region has the DNA TGTGCCAGCAGTGAAGAGCGAGCAGTAAATCAGCCCCAGCATTTT. Protein product: CASSEERAVNQPQHF.

This chain uses TRBV6-6 with TRBJ1-4, with a weak D call TRBD1 (6 bases). This CDR3 has 15 residues. The germline CDR1 and CDR2 sequences are MNHNY and SVGAGI (reference sequence). Between the trimmed V and J ends, which lost 0 bases and 8 bases, there was a span of 13 bases. CDR3 bases: TGTGCCAGCAGTTACTCGCCCTTTGGACAGGAAAAACTGTTTTTT. Protein product: CASSYSPFGQEKLFF.

The chain employs TRBV5-1 and TRBJ2-2, with a tentative D call TRBD1 (6 bases). Germline CDR1 and CDR2: SGHRS and YFSETQ. The CDR3 contains 14 residues. With 6 bases removed from V and 1 base from J, the gap between germline ends came to 10 bases. Here the CDR3 DNA reads TGCGCCAGCAAACCGGGACAGAACACCGGGGAGCTGTTTTTT. The encoded protein is CASKPGQNTGELFF.

This clone was counted only a few times. This chain joins TRBV7-9 and TRBJ1-2; D unresolved. Germline lookup yields CDR1 SEHNR and CDR2 FQNEAQ (reference sequence). This CDR3 has 11 residues. V lost 4 bases to trimming and J lost 5 bases, with 5 bases between them. The CDR3 DNA is TGTGCCAGCAGCTCGAGTTATGGCTACACCTTC. This codes for CASSSSYGYTF.

The V call is TRBV5-6, the J call TRBJ1-1; 8 bases match TRBD1. The CDR3 is made up of 17 amino acids. Looked up from germline, CDR1 is SGHDT and CDR2 is YYEEEE. Trimming removed 1 base from V and 1 base from J; junction bases left unmatched: 9. CDR3 region: CASSLSRTGIRNTEAFF. The DNA of the CDR3 is TGTGCCAGCAGCTTGAGTAGGACAGGGATTAGGAACACTGAAGCTTTCTTT.